The T cell receptor (beta chain) under discussion was sequenced for a study of shared clonotypes between healthy human individuals. This CDR3 region has 14 residues. The germline CDR1 and CDR2 sequences are MNHEY and SVGAGI. Sequencing was performed on unsorted PBMC DNA using ten immunoSEQ deep assay plates. Measured with immunoSEQ multiplex PCR; TCRdb has only the in-frame clones, and not every one. The sample carries 97,000 or so clones, about half recorded once. Note on this clone: A junction end diverges from the germline sequence, so it may reflect a read error.

The chain combines TRBV6-5 with TRBJ1-5; 9 bases line up with TRBD1. The source material was PBMCs. This sequence was found in a woman in her thirties or forties in good health. Some clones in this sample may be carry-over from other donors' samples. CDR3 loop: CAGRQTGGNQPQHF. The CDR3 bases are TGTGCCGGCAGGCAGACAGGGGGAAATCAGCCCCAGCATTTT.